What follows are 10 T cell receptor beta chains derived from one specimen sequenced in a study of blood T cell repertoires in COVID-19. Assay used: immunoSEQ multiplex PCR; TCRdb lists only in-frame clones, some missing. This table holds about 41,000 clones, 87% found once. The sequenced sample consisted of peripheral blood. These receptors were collected from a man in his 60s with acute or convalescent COVID-19.

V usage is TRBV6-1 and J usage is TRBJ1-4; D gene ambiguous. This CDR3 is 14 amino acids long. The germline V gene encodes CDR1 MNHNS and CDR2 SASEGT. V was pared by 1 base and J by 8 bases, with 11 bases between. The chain's CDR3 is CASSEDTDREKLFF. The CDR3 DNA reads TGTGCCAGCAGTGAAGATACAGACCGGGAAAAACTGTTTTTT.

The rearrangement links TRBV9 to TRBJ2-5, with TRBD2 matching 9 bases. Germline V CDR1 and CDR2: SGDLS, YYNGEE. Trimming cost V 4 bases and J 4 bases; bases outside gene matches: 8. This CDR3 has 15 residues. CDR3 DNA sequence: TGTGCCAGCAGCCCAAGGACTAGCGAGGTAGAGACCCAGTACTTC. It specifies CASSPRTSEVETQYF.

V and J are TRBV30 and TRBJ2-1; 13 bases are a match to TRBD2. Germline V gene data show CDR1 as GTSNPN and CDR2 as SVGIG (reference sequence). The CDR3 contains 13 residues. V lost 7 bases and J lost 6; bases outside the gene matches: 3. CDR3 sequence: CASLAGGTNEQFF. The CDR3 region has the DNA TGTGCCTCACTAGCGGGGGGGACCAATGAGCAGTTCTTC.

This clone was seen once. The chain couples TRBV24-1 to TRBJ1-1, with 10 bases lining up with TRBD1. V dropped 9 bases and J dropped 4; count of bases not matched to a gene: 4. The CDR3 extends over 13 amino acids. Per germline, CDR1 KGHDR and CDR2 SFDVKD. Written as DNA, the CDR3 is TGTGCCACCGTAGGACAGGGGGGCACTGAAGCTTTCTTT. It codes for CATVGQGGTEAFF.

The chain uses TRBV19 and TRBJ1-1; possibly TRBD1 for D (5 bases). Per the germline V gene, CDR1 is LNHDA and CDR2 is SQIVND (reference sequence). With 6 bases removed from V and 4 bases from J, the gap between germline ends came to 18 bases. This CDR3 has 15 residues. CDR3 coding DNA: TGTGCCAGTAGCTCAGGAGGGGAAGGTGGCACTGAAGCTTTCTTT. It yields the protein CASSSGGEGGTEAFF.

This clone occurred a few times. The V call is TRBV14, the J call TRBJ1-3; D not certain. The CDR3 has 15 amino acids. The germline gives CDR1 SGHDN, CDR2 FVKESK. With 4 bases removed from V and 1 base from J, the gap between germline ends came to 11 bases. The CDR3 loop is CASSRKTVSGNTIYF. CDR3 coding DNA: TGTGCCAGCAGCCGGAAAACAGTTTCTGGAAACACCATATATTTT.

This chain uses TRBV13 with TRBJ2-2; 10 positions agree with TRBD1. V lost 0 bases to trimming and J lost 6 bases; unmatched junction nucleotides: 10. CDR1 is PRHDT and CDR2 is FYEKMQ in the germline V gene (reference sequence). CDR3 size: 18 residues. CDR3 in DNA: TGTGCCAGCAGCTTAGGAGGATTCGACAGGGGGCGACCCGGGGAGCTGTTTTTT. It is translated as CASSLGGFDRGRPGELFF.

The chain is built from TRBV5-1 and TRBJ2-1; TRBD1 is a possible D gene (6 bases). This CDR3 region has 14 residues. Germline V CDR1 and CDR2: SGHRS, YFSETQ. V lost 4 bases to trimming and J lost 0 bases, with 8 bases between them. The CDR3, as DNA: TGCGCCAGCAGCCGGGACAACTCCTACAATGAGCAGTTCTTC. It yields the protein CASSRDNSYNEQFF.

This chain joins TRBV2 and TRBJ2-7; tentative D call: TRBD2 (5 bases). Germline V gene sequence: CDR1 SNHLY, CDR2 FYNNEI. The V end lost 4 bases, the J end lost 3 bases, and 16 bases lay between the germline ends. This CDR3 comprises 15 residues. The CDR3 DNA reads as TGTGCCAGCAGTGCTGAGGGTGCGTTAAGCTACGAGCAGTACTTC. Translated: CASSAEGALSYEQYF.

The chain's CDR3 is CASSRSSGGNGGTQYF. The CDR3 DNA reads TGTGCCAGCAGCCGCTCTAGCGGGGGCAATGGCGGGACGCAGTATTTT. The chain uses TRBV11-2 and TRBJ2-3, with 10 bases that match TRBD2. Trimming cost V 5 bases and J 9 bases; bases outside gene matches: 14. CDR1 and CDR2 (germline): SGHAT, FQNNGV. The CDR3 loop spans 16 amino acids.